The next 21 T cell receptor beta chains were all read from a single sample in a study of T cell changes during pregnancy in multiple sclerosis. The method was immunoSEQ multiplex PCR; TCRdb's version includes in-frame clones alone and lacks a portion of them. The sample lists approximately 90,000 clones, about 91% seen once, with 0.9% to 0.95% in the top ten. Here the sequenced sample was peripheral blood, taken before pregnancy. These receptors were collected from a female donor with multiple sclerosis, enrolled in a pregnancy study.

This sequence joins TRBV9 and TRBJ2-2; D call uncertain. This CDR3 contains 14 residues. Per the germline V gene, CDR1 is SGDLS and CDR2 is YYNGEE. The ends were cut back, 1 base at V and 4 bases at J, with 8 bases in the middle. CDR3 in amino acids: CASSVTLATGELFF. CDR3 DNA: TGTGCCAGCAGCGTAACTCTTGCCACCGGGGAGCTGTTTTTT.

The chain has TRBV6-4 and TRBJ1-6; D might be TRBD1 (6 bases). The CDR3 is 13 residues long. Looked up from germline, CDR1 is MRHNA and CDR2 is SNTAGT. V dropped 8 bases and J dropped 13 bases, with 18 bases sitting between them. CDR3 loop: CASGQTPTSPLHF. Here the CDR3 DNA reads TGTGCCAGCGGACAGACCCCCACTTCTCCCCTCCACTTT.

The rearrangement uses TRBV5-1 and TRBJ2-7; 8 nucleotides align to TRBD1. V trimming: 1 base; J trimming: 4 bases; junction bases outside the gene matches: 4. This CDR3 comprises 14 residues. Germline values: CDR1 SGHRS, CDR2 YFSETQ. CDR3 region: CASSLYQGAYEQYF. The CDR3 region has the DNA TGCGCCAGCAGCTTGTACCAGGGGGCTTACGAGCAGTACTTC.

The chain is built from TRBV28 and TRBJ2-1; 12 bases match TRBD1. The V gene end was trimmed by 3 bases and the J gene end by 8 bases; junction bases not matched to a gene: 2. This CDR3 region has 14 residues. Germline CDR1 and CDR2: MDHEN and SYDVKM. The CDR3 sequence: CASSFRDRGHEQFF. The CDR3 nucleotides are TGTGCCAGCAGTTTCCGGGACAGGGGGCATGAGCAGTTCTTC.

CDR3 loop: CASSSSTGVEAFF. The CDR3 nucleotides read TGTGCCAGCAGCTCCTCGACAGGGGTTGAAGCTTTCTTT. The gene calls are TRBV13 and TRBJ1-1, with 8 bases matching TRBD1. The CDR3 sequence is 13 residues long. J lost 7 bases, V lost 4 bases, and 5 bases had no gene match. Germline V gene data show CDR1 as PRHDT and CDR2 as FYEKMQ (reference sequence). Combining the CDR3 with reference TRBV13 and TRBJ1-1 gives the whole variable domain AAGVIQSPRHLIKEKRETATLKCYPIPRHDTVYWYQQGPGQDPQFLISFYEKMQSDKGSIPDRFSAQQFSDYHSELNMSSLELGDSALYFCASSSSTGVEAFFGQGTRLTVV.

The genes are TRBV5-1 and TRBJ1-3; no clear D. The CDR3 totals 13 residues. With 6 bases removed from V and 4 bases from J, the gap between germline ends came to 11 bases. Germline CDR1 SGHRS, CDR2 YFSETQ. The CDR3 loop is CASTEGGGNTIYF. In DNA form, the CDR3 reads TGCGCCAGCACGGAAGGAGGCGGAAACACCATATATTTT.

The rearrangement joins TRBV6-5 to TRBJ2-1; a possible D gene is TRBD2 (6 bases). The CDR3 runs to 15 residues. Germline V lookup: CDR1 MNHEY, CDR2 SVGAGI. V lost 6 bases to trimming and J lost 4 bases, with 16 bases between them. In nucleotides, the CDR3 is TGTGCCAGCAGCAAACCTCCCGGGACTTACAATGAGCAGTTCTTC. This sequence encodes CASSKPPGTYNEQFF.

This sequence joins TRBV11-2 and TRBJ2-5, with a tentative D call TRBD1 (5 bases). The CDR3 totals 11 residues. Germline CDR1 SGHAT, CDR2 FQNNGV. V was pared by 8 bases and J by 2 bases, with 6 bases between. The CDR3 DNA is TGTGCCAGCGCAGGGCAAGAGACCCAGTACTTC. Amino acids: CASAGQETQYF. Using reference TRBV11-2 and TRBJ2-5 for the parts outside the CDR3, the full variable domain is EAGVAQSPRYKIIEKRQSVAFWCNPISGHATLYWYQQILGQGPKLLIQFQNNGVVDDSQLPKDRFSAERLKGVDSTLKIQPAKLEDSAVYLCASAGQETQYFGPGTRLLVL.

The chain couples TRBV29-1 to TRBJ2-7, with D maybe TRBD1 (5 bases). This CDR3 has 12 residues. The V and J ends lost 7 bases and 5 bases respectively, with 15 bases between them. Germline loops: CDR1 SQVTM, CDR2 ANQGSEA. DNA of the CDR3: TGCAGCGCCAGGGATACTTCCCACGAGCAGTACTTC. Translating gives CSARDTSHEQYF.

This rearrangement joins TRBV7-6 to TRBJ1-1, with a tentative D call TRBD1 (6 bases). Per germline, CDR1 SGHVS and CDR2 FNYEAQ. V was trimmed by 5 bases and J by 1 base, leaving 14 bases between them. The CDR3 extends over 15 amino acids. CDR3 sequence (DNA): TGTGCCAGCAGCCCGCTGACAGGCCCGAACACTGAAGCTTTCTTT. Translation gives CASSPLTGPNTEAFF.

The rearrangement uses TRBV7-2 and TRBJ2-2; TRBD1 is a possible D gene (5 bases). The CDR3 has 14 residues. V was pared by 5 bases and J by 3 bases, with 10 bases between. CDR1 and CDR2 (germline): SGHTA, FQGNSA. The CDR3 coding sequence is TGTGCCAGCAGCCCAGGGTGGGACACCGGGGAGCTGTTTTTT. Translation: CASSPGWDTGELFF.

V and J are TRBV6-1 and TRBJ2-1; 8 bases align to TRBD1. CDR3 length: 15 residues. Germline trimming cut 3 bases from V and 3 bases from J; bases unmatched to any gene: 4. Germline V gene lookup returns CDR1 MNHNS and CDR2 SASEGT. CDR3 DNA sequence: TGTGCCAGCAGTGATGGACAGGGTTACTACAATGAGCAGTTCTTC. It specifies CASSDGQGYYNEQFF.

The chain uses TRBV7-2 and TRBJ2-1, with D uncertain. V lost 5 bases and J lost 0, with 5 bases in between. Germline V gene lookup returns CDR1 SGHTA and CDR2 FQGNSA. The CDR3 covers 13 residues. The CDR3 coding sequence is TGTGCCAGCAGCATCCGCTCCTACAATGAGCAGTTCTTC. Translated: CASSIRSYNEQFF.

This sequence joins TRBV4-2 and TRBJ1-1; D gene ambiguous. Germline CDR1 LGHNA, CDR2 YNFKEQ. The CDR3 spans 10 residues. V gave up 0 bases and J gave up 14 bases, with 7 bases separating them. The CDR3 loop reads CASSQDRCFF. In nucleotides, the CDR3 is TGTGCCAGCAGCCAAGATCGGTGCTTCTTT.

This clone was seen a single time. The V call is TRBV13, the J call TRBJ1-2, with 11 bases matching TRBD1. Germline CDR1 PRHDT, CDR2 FYEKMQ (reference sequence). The CDR3 runs 14 residues. V was clipped by 3 bases and J by 7 bases; unmatched bases: 4. The CDR3 DNA sequence: TGTGCCAGCAGCTTTGGACAGGGGGCCGGTGGCTACACCTTC. Translation gives CASSFGQGAGGYTF.

This clone was counted once. The chain employs TRBV5-1 and TRBJ2-1, with 7 bases matching TRBD1. J gave up 9 bases and V 2 bases, and 2 bases lay outside the gene matches. Germline V gene sequence: CDR1 SGHRS, CDR2 YFSETQ. The CDR3 sequence is 12 residues long. CDR3 bases: TGCGCCAGCAGCTTCAGGGGGAGTGAGCAGTTCTTC. Residues: CASSFRGSEQFF.

The CDR3 reads CASSLVPPGQKSYEQYF. The CDR3 DNA sequence: TGCGCCAGCAGCTTGGTCCCACCGGGACAGAAGTCTTACGAGCAGTACTTC. The rearrangement joins TRBV5-1 to TRBJ2-7, with 7 bases lining up with TRBD1. J was trimmed by 4 bases and V by 0 bases; bases with no gene match: 13. Per germline, CDR1 SGHRS and CDR2 YFSETQ. This CDR3 has 17 residues.

The gene calls are TRBV7-2 and TRBJ2-7; TRBD1 agrees at 11 bases. The junction had 6 bases not matched to a gene; V was cut back by 3 bases and J by 2 bases. Germline CDR1 and CDR2: SGHTA and FQGNSA. The CDR3 has 16 residues. DNA for the CDR3: TGTGCCAGCAGCTTCGAAGGGACAGGGGGGCCCTACGAGCAGTACTTC. Residues: CASSFEGTGGPYEQYF. The full variable domain, completed using reference TRBV7-2 and TRBJ2-7, is GAGVSQSPSNKVTEKGKDVELRCDPISGHTALYWYRQSLGQGLEFLIYFQGNSAPDKSGLPSDRFSAERTGGSVSTLTIQRTQQEDSAVYLCASSFEGTGGPYEQYFGPGTRLTVT.

The chain combines TRBV7-9 with TRBJ1-4; a possible D gene is TRBD1 (6 bases). CDR1 and CDR2 (germline): SEHNR, FQNEAQ (reference sequence). The CDR3 loop spans 14 amino acids. V gave up 2 bases and J gave up 8 bases, with 12 bases separating them. This CDR3 reads CASSLTGLEEKLFF. CDR3 bases: TGTGCCAGCAGCTTAACAGGGTTGGAGGAAAAACTGTTTTTT.

The chain employs TRBV30 and TRBJ2-6; TRBD1 matches 8 bases. V dropped 3 bases and J dropped 2; count of bases not matched to a gene: 6. Per the germline V gene, CDR1 is GTSNPN and CDR2 is SVGIG (reference sequence). The CDR3 totals 16 residues. The chain's CDR3 is CAWSDRGSTGANVLTF. For the CDR3, the DNA is TGTGCCTGGAGCGACAGGGGAAGCACTGGGGCCAACGTCCTGACTTTC.

The genes are TRBV7-8 and TRBJ1-5; D perhaps matches TRBD1 (5 bases). Deletions cut 4 bases from V and 5 bases from J, with 21 bases between. Germline assignment: CDR1 SGHVS and CDR2 FQNEAQ. The CDR3 has 17 residues. The CDR3 DNA reads as TGTGCCAGCAGCTCCCCCCTATTGGGGCTAGGAGATCAGCCCCAGCATTTT. Translation gives CASSSPLLGLGDQPQHF. The variable domain in full, completed from reference TRBV7-8 and TRBJ1-5, reads GAGVSQSPRYKVAKRGQDVALRCDPISGHVSLFWYQQALGQGPEFLTYFQNEAQLDKSGLPSDRFFAERPEGSVSTLKIQRTQQEDSAVYLCASSSPLLGLGDQPQHFGDGTRLSIL.